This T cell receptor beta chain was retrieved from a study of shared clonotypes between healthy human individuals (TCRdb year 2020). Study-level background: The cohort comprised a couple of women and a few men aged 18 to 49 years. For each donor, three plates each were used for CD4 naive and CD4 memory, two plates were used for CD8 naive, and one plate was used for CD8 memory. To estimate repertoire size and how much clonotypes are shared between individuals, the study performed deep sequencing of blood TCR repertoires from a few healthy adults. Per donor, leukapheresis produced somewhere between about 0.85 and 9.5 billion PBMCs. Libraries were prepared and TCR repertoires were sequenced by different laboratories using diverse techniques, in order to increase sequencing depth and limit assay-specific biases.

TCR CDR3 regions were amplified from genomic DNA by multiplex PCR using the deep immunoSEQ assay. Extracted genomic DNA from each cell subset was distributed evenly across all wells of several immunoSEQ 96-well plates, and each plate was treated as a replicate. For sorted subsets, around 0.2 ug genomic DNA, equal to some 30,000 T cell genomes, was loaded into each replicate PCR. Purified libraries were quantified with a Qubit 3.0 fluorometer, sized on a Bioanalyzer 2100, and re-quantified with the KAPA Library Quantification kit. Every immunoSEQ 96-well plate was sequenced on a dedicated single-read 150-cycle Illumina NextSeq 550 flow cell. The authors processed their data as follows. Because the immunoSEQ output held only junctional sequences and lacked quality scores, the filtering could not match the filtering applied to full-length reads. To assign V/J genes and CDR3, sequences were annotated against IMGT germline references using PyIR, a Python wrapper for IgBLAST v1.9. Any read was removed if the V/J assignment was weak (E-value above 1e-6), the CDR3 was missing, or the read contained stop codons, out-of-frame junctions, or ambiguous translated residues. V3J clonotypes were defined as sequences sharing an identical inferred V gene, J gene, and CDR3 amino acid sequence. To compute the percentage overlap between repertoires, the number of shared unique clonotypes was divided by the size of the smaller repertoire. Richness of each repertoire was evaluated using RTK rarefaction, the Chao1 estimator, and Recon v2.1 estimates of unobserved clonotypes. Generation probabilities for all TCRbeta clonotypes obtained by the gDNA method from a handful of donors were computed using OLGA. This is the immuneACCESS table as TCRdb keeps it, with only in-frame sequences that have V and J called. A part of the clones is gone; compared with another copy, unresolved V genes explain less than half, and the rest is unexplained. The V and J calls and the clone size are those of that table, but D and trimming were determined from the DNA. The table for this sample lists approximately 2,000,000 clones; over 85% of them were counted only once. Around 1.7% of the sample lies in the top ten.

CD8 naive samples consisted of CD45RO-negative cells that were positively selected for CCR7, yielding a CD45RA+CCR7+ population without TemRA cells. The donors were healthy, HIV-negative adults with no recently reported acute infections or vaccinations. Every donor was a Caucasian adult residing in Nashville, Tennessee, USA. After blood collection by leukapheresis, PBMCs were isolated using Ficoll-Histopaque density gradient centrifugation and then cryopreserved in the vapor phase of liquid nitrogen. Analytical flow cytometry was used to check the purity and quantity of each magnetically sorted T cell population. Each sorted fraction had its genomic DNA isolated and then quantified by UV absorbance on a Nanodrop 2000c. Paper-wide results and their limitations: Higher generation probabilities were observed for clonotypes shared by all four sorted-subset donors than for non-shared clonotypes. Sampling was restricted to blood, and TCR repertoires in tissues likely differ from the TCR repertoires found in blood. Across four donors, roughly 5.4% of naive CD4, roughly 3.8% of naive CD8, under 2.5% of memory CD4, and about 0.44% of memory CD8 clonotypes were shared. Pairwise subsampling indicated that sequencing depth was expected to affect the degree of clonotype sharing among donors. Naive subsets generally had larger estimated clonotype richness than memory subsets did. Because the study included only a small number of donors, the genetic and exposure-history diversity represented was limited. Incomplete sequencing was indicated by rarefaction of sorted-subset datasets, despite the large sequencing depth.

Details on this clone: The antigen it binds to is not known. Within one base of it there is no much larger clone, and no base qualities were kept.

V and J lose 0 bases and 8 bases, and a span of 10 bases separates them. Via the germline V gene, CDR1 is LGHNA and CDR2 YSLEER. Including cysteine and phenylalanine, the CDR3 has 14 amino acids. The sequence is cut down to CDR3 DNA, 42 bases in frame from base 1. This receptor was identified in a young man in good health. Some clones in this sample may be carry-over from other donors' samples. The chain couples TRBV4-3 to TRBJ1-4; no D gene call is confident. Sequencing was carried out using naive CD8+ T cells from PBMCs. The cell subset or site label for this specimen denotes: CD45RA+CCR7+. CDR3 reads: CASSQDLSGEKLFF. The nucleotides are TGCGCCAGCAGCCAAGATCTCTCGGGAGAAAAACTGTTTTTT.